A single T cell receptor (beta chain) is shown here with its context. Antigen: not known. This CDR3 region has 12 residues. V shed 1 base and J shed 9 bases, with 9 bases lying between them. The germline V gene encodes CDR1 SEHNR and CDR2 FQNEAQ (reference sequence). The data were obtained in a study of CD8 T cells in ankylosing spondylitis. Findings and caveats of the study: What seemed typical of ankylosing spondylitis blood was a TCR beta motif built from about eight highly homologous variants. Reportedly, matched ankylosing spondylitis synovial fluid was significantly enriched for disease-linked clones.

TCRdb recomputed calls from the 5' RACE reads with MiXCR, one row per CDR3 protein. The table shows roughly 700,000 distinct CDR3 sequences, with around 19% occurring only once. The chain recombines TRBV7-9 with TRBJ1-2; no clear D. The material sequenced was blood, either unsorted or a sorted T cell fraction (not recorded which). The receptor's source is a male donor with ankylosing spondylitis. The CDR3 spells CASSLGETRYTF. CDR3 DNA sequence: TGTGCCAGCAGCTTAGGGGAAACCCGCTACACCTTC. The whole variable domain, filled in from reference TRBV7-9 and TRBJ1-2, reads DTGVSQNPRHKITKRGQNVTFRCDPISEHNRLYWYRQTLGQGPEFLTYFQNEAQLEKSRLLSDRFSAERPKGSFSTLEIQRTEQGDSAMYLCASSLGETRYTFGSGTRLTVV.